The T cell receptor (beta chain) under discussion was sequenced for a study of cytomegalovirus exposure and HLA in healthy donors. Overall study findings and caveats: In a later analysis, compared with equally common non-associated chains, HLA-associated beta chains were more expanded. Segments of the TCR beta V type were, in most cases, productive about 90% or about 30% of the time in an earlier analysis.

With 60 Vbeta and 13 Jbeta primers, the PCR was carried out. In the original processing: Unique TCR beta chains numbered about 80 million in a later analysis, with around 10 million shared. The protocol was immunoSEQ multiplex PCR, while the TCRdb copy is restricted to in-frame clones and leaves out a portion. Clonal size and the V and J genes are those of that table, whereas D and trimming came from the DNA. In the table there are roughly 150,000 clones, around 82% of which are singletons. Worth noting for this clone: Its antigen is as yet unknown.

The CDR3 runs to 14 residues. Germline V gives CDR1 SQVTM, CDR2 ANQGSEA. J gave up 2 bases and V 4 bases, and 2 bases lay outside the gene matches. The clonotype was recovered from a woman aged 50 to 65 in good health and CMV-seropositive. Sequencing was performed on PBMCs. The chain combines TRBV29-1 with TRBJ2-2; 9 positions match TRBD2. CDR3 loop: CSVVGTSNTGELFF. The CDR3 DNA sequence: TGCAGCGTTGTTGGGACTAGCAACACCGGGGAGCTGTTTTTT.